This TCR beta chain was found in a study of response to subunit inactivated influenza vaccine (dated by TCRdb to 2016 to 2019). Context from the whole study: Deep quantitative T cell receptor repertoire profiling was used in the study to track responses to a trivalent subunit inactivated influenza vaccine. The investigation overall reported the following: The authors suggested that each seasonal influenza vaccination may recruit only a limited number of new T cells.

Preparation of the library involved RT-PCR. Sequencing used an Illumina HiSeq 2500. Starting from the raw public reads, TCRdb applied fastp trimming at Q25, assembled clones with MiXCR and retained in-frame beta chains. CDR3 protein duplicates are merged, each entry listing the most common genes and DNA. The sample table shows 300,000 to 350,000 distinct CDR3 sequences, and over 20% are seen once. 10% of the sample is in the top ten clones. This clonotype was observed many times. Its antigen is not yet known. Base qualities are not at hand, and no much larger clone is one base apart. V and J lose 5 bases and 4 bases, and a span of 14 bases separates them. The CDR3 measures 14 amino acids from cysteine to phenylalanine. Here the CDR3 DNA is all that survives: 42 bases in frame from base 1. From a lookup of the germline V gene (reference sequence), CDR1 and CDR2 are SEHNR and FQNEAQ.

The TCR originated in a man between 45 and 75 years old who received an inactivated influenza vaccine. Donor details come from another sample of the same person, matched by shared clones. The rearranged chain carries TRBV7-9 and TRBJ1-2; TRBD1 could be the D gene, as 5 bases match. The source material was PBMCs from blood, sampled approximately 20 months after vaccination. CDR3 loop: CASSASGTRYGYTF. The nucleotide sequence is given as TGTGCCAGCAGCGCATCCGGGACTCGCTATGGCTACACCTTC. Outside the CDR3, residues come from the reference TRBV7-9 and TRBJ1-2 proteins, so the full variable domain is: DTGVSQNPRHKITKRGQNVTFRCDPISEHNRLYWYRQTLGQGPEFLTYFQNEAQLEKSRLLSDRFSAERPKGSFSTLEIQRTEQGDSAMYLCASSASGTRYGYTFGSGTRLTVV.